The 26 T cell receptor beta chains listed next were all sequenced from one sample in a study of OX40 agonist ivuxolimab in advanced cancers. Some clones are missing from TCRdb's copy, which holds only in-frame ones; the method was immunoSEQ multiplex PCR. The table has about 65,000 clones, roughly 91% seen once; the top ten hold 0.3% to 0.45%. This specimen consisted of CD4+ or CD8+ T cells sorted from blood, obtained in a trial of the OX40 agonist ivuxolimab. These receptors all come from an adult with an advanced solid tumor such as melanoma, head and neck, liver or kidney cancer.

This clone turned up a few times. The V and J genes are TRBV5-4 and TRBJ2-3; perhaps TRBD1 as D (5 bases). Trimming took off 1 base at V and 4 bases at J, with 13 bases between the two ends. The CDR3 has 15 residues. Per the germline V gene, CDR1 is SGHNT and CDR2 is YYREEE (reference sequence). This CDR3 reads CASSLSGPLSDTQYF. In DNA form, the CDR3 reads TGTGCCAGCAGCTTGTCAGGGCCTCTATCAGATACGCAGTATTTT.

J is TRBJ1-5 and V is TRBV5-4, with TRBD1 matching over 11 bases. Trimming removed 0 bases from V and 6 bases from J; junction bases left unmatched: 2. CDR1 and CDR2 (germline): SGHNT, YYREEE (reference sequence). The CDR3 loop spans 15 amino acids. CDR3 amino acids: CASSLGGTGGQPQHF. For the CDR3, the DNA is TGTGCCAGCAGCTTGGGGGGGACAGGGGGTCAGCCCCAGCATTTT.

The table lists this clone with a few counts. The chain is built from TRBV2 and TRBJ1-5; 10 bases agree with TRBD1. CDR1 is SNHLY and CDR2 is FYNNEI in the germline V gene. Unmatched junction bases numbered 6, after V lost 1 base and J lost 6 bases. This CDR3 has 16 amino acids. CDR3 sequence: CASSEVRRQGAQPQHF. The CDR3, as DNA: TGTGCCAGCAGTGAAGTTCGGAGACAGGGGGCTCAGCCCCAGCATTTT. Supplemented by reference TRBV2 and TRBJ1-5, the full variable domain reads EPEVTQTPSHQVTQMGQEVILRCVPISNHLYFYWYRQILGQKVEFLVSFYNNEISEKSEIFDDQFSVERPDGSNFTLKIRSTKLEDSAMYFCASSEVRRQGAQPQHFGDGTRLSIL.

The chain combines TRBV11-2 with TRBJ1-3; D is perhaps TRBD1 (6 bases). The CDR3 contains 16 residues. Trimming took 5 bases from V and 0 from J, leaving 14 bases between them. CDR1 and CDR2 from the germline V gene are SGHAT and FQNNGV. For the CDR3, the DNA is TGTGCCAGCAGCCCAGGGGCTCTCCACTCTGGAAACACCATATATTTT. The encoded protein is CASSPGALHSGNTIYF.

This chain links TRBV5-1 with TRBJ2-3; either TRBD1 or TRBD2 may supply D (6 bases each). The V gene lost 6 bases and the J gene lost 4 bases, with 15 bases spanning the gap. The CDR3 length is 14 residues. Germline V gene data show CDR1 as SGHRS and CDR2 as YFSETQ. The DNA for the CDR3 is TGCGCCAGCACCCTAGGGGGGCGACCAGATACGCAGTATTTT. It encodes CASTLGGRPDTQYF.

The chain carries TRBV7-9 and TRBJ2-1; D call uncertain. V lost 2 bases and J lost 7, with 12 bases in between. Germline V gives CDR1 SEHNR, CDR2 FQNEAQ (reference sequence). The CDR3 contains 14 residues. The CDR3 region is CASSLQASLNEQFF. CDR3 nucleotides: TGTGCCAGCAGCTTACAGGCCAGCCTAAATGAGCAGTTCTTC.

The V gene is TRBV6-1, the J gene TRBJ2-1; a weak D match, TRBD2 (5 bases). Looked up from germline, CDR1 is MNHNS and CDR2 is SASEGT. The CDR3 covers 15 residues. V dropped 2 bases and J dropped 10 bases, with 18 bases sitting between them. The CDR3 coding sequence is TGTGCCAGCAGTGAATCTAGCCCCCTCTTAGGGGAGCAGTTCTTC. This encodes CASSESSPLLGEQFF.

The chain uses TRBV10-3 and TRBJ1-2; unclear D gene. The CDR3 runs 15 residues. Trimming left V 6 bases short and J 7 bases short, with 21 bases between. CDR1 is ENHRY and CDR2 is SYGVKD in the germline V gene. CDR3 coding DNA: TGTGCCATCAGAATCGACGGGCAGGCCCGGGGTGGCTACACCTTC. Translated, it gives CAIRIDGQARGGYTF.

The chain links TRBV11-2 to TRBJ2-4, with 12 bases aligning to TRBD2. V lost 0 bases and J lost 6; bases outside the gene matches: 6. The CDR3 sequence is 17 residues long. Germline CDR1 reads SGHAT; CDR2 reads FQNNGV. CDR3 coding DNA: TGTGCCAGCAGCTTAGAACTAGCGGGGGGCCTTAGAAACATTCAGTACTTC. Amino acids: CASSLELAGGLRNIQYF.

The chain combines TRBV11-2 with TRBJ2-1; D is possibly TRBD1 or TRBD2 (6 bases each). Trimming shortened V by 0 bases and J by 6 bases, and 9 bases separated the two germline ends. Germline values: CDR1 SGHAT, CDR2 FQNNGV. CDR3 length: 14 amino acids. DNA for the CDR3: TGTGCCAGCAGCTTAGATAGGGGGGCCAATGAGCAGTTCTTC. As protein: CASSLDRGANEQFF.

The chain uses TRBV4-2 and TRBJ2-3; the match to TRBD2 covers 15 bases. CDR1 is LGHNA and CDR2 is YNFKEQ in the germline V gene. J was trimmed by 6 bases and V by 3 bases; bases with no gene match: 7. This CDR3 spans 17 amino acids. The CDR3 here is CASSQGLAGGTMDTQYF. In DNA form, the CDR3 reads TGTGCCAGCAGCCAGGGACTAGCGGGGGGTACCATGGATACGCAGTATTTT.

This chain uses TRBV19 with TRBJ1-1; D is unclear. Germline-derived CDR1 and CDR2 are LNHDA and SQIVND (reference sequence). The CDR3 loop spans 13 amino acids. With 4 bases removed from V and 0 bases from J, the gap between germline ends came to 6 bases. CDR3 sequence: CASSNTVNTEAFF. The CDR3 DNA reads TGTGCCAGTAGTAATACAGTGAACACTGAAGCTTTCTTT.

The rearrangement links TRBV5-1 to TRBJ2-3; 10 bases align to TRBD2. Germline assignment: CDR1 SGHRS and CDR2 YFSETQ. J lost 2 bases, V lost 1 base, and 7 bases had no gene match. The CDR3 loop spans 17 amino acids. CDR3: CASSLKGLAVSTDTQYF. The CDR3 region has the DNA TGCGCCAGCAGCTTGAAAGGACTAGCGGTTTCCACAGATACGCAGTATTTT.

This chain joins TRBV5-1 and TRBJ1-5; D is uncertain. The CDR3 runs 16 residues. Germline assignment: CDR1 SGHRS and CDR2 YFSETQ. Trimming took 4 bases from V and 9 from J, leaving 23 bases between them. CDR3 sequence: CASSTSGSRRARPQHF. CDR3 nucleotides: TGCGCCAGCAGCACCTCCGGAAGTCGGCGCGCGAGGCCCCAGCATTTT.

V gene TRBV19 combines with J gene TRBJ1-2; D gene ambiguous. Germline CDR1 and CDR2: LNHDA and SQIVND (reference sequence). The CDR3 has 15 residues. V lost 6 bases to trimming and J lost 5 bases, with 19 bases between them. The CDR3 coding sequence is TGTGCCAGTAGGCAACGATACCGGATGGAATATGGCTACACCTTC. This translates into CASRQRYRMEYGYTF.

This clone was seen only once. The rearrangement joins TRBV6-5 to TRBJ1-6; D remains ambiguous. Trimming pared 6 bases from V and 5 bases from J, leaving 11 bases between. Germline CDR1 reads MNHEY; CDR2 reads SVGAGI. This CDR3 spans 14 amino acids. CDR3 nucleotide sequence: TGTGCCAGCAGGCCAGCAACTGATAATTCACCCCTCCACTTT. This encodes CASRPATDNSPLHF.

The chain recombines TRBV30 with TRBJ1-4; D is perhaps TRBD1 (5 bases). V lost 5 bases and J 3 bases, leaving 13 bases between the germline ends. Per germline, CDR1 GTSNPN and CDR2 SVGIG (reference sequence). The CDR3 consists of 14 residues. As DNA, the CDR3 is TGTGCCTGGTCCTTCTCGGGGGCTAATGAAAAACTGTTTTTT. Translating gives CAWSFSGANEKLFF.

This rearrangement joins TRBV19 to TRBJ1-5; D remains unclear. Trimming shortened V by 0 bases and J by 4 bases, and 4 bases separated the two germline ends. The germline V gene has CDR1 LNHDA and CDR2 SQIVND (reference sequence). CDR3 length: 13 amino acids. The CDR3 DNA is TGTGCCAGTAGTATAGAAGTAAATCAGCCCCAGCATTTT. Translating it yields CASSIEVNQPQHF.

This clone is a singleton in its sample. V usage is TRBV2 and J usage is TRBJ1-3; D unresolved. Germline V gene lookup returns CDR1 SNHLY and CDR2 FYNNEI. Trimming removed 6 bases from V and 0 bases from J, with 15 bases in between. The CDR3 is 16 residues long. This CDR3 reads CASSPFSGLSGNTIYF. The CDR3, as DNA: TGTGCCAGCAGCCCCTTCTCCGGACTCTCTGGAAACACCATATATTTT.

The rearrangement joins TRBV29-1 to TRBJ1-2; the D gene is possibly TRBD1 (5 bases). The CDR3 consists of 14 residues. The germline gives CDR1 SQVTM, CDR2 ANQGSEA. V was pared by 1 base and J by 4 bases, with 13 bases between. CDR3 DNA sequence: TGCAGCGTTGAAGCCCCCTGGGGCTCCTATGGCTACACCTTC. Translation gives CSVEAPWGSYGYTF.

The chain recombines TRBV6-1 with TRBJ1-4; 10 positions agree with TRBD1. The V and J ends lost 1 base and 7 bases, in that order; junction bases with no gene match: 6. Germline CDR1 MNHNS, CDR2 SASEGT. This CDR3 has 16 residues. For the CDR3, the DNA is TGTGCCAGCAGTGAAGAAGGGACAGGGGCGGGTGAAAAACTGTTTTTT. Translation gives CASSEEGTGAGEKLFF.

The J gene is TRBJ2-1, the V gene TRBV10-3, with TRBD2 matching 8 bases. The length of the CDR3 is 15 residues. Germline-derived CDR1 and CDR2 are ENHRY and SYGVKD. With V trimmed by 6 bases and J by 5 bases, 9 bases remained unmatched. In nucleotides, the CDR3 is TGTGCCATCAGGGGAGCCAGCGGGGGAAACAATGAGCAGTTCTTC. Protein: CAIRGASGGNNEQFF.

The J gene is TRBJ1-2, the V gene TRBV14, with D uncertain. In germline, CDR1 is SGHDN, CDR2 FVKESK. The CDR3 has 13 amino acids. V lost 6 bases and J 8 bases, leaving 16 bases between the germline ends. The CDR3 protein is CASSPGRQWGYTF. CDR3 in DNA: TGTGCCAGCAGTCCCGGTAGACAATGGGGCTACACCTTC. Based on the CDR3 plus reference TRBV14 and TRBJ1-2, the full variable domain is EAGVTQFPSHSVIEKGQTVTLRCDPISGHDNLYWYRRVMGKEIKFLLHFVKESKQDESGMPNNRFLAERTGGTYSTLKVQPAELEDSGVYFCASSPGRQWGYTFGSGTRLTVV.

The genes are TRBV5-1 and TRBJ1-2; 11 positions agree with TRBD1. Germline V gene lookup returns CDR1 SGHRS and CDR2 YFSETQ. V dropped 0 bases and J dropped 6; count of bases not matched to a gene: 7. CDR3 length: 16 residues. DNA of the CDR3: TGCGCCAGCAGCTTGGAGGGACAGGGGGTCCCTAATGGCTACACCTTC. Encoded protein: CASSLEGQGVPNGYTF.

J is TRBJ1-1 and V is TRBV23-1; D possibly corresponds to TRBD1 (6 bases). TRBV23-1 is flagged as an ORF with uncertain function. The CDR3 runs to 17 residues. V gave up 4 bases and J gave up 4 bases, with 22 bases separating them. For the CDR3, the DNA is TGCGCCAGCAGTCCACTTCCGGGGGGGCCCTTTACCACTGAAGCTTTCTTT. Translating it yields CASSPLPGGPFTTEAFF.

V and J are TRBV7-9 and TRBJ1-6; 7 bases agree with TRBD1. The CDR3 is made up of 16 amino acids. J lost 0 bases, V lost 5 bases, and 4 bases had no gene match. The germline CDR1 and CDR2 sequences are SEHNR and FQNEAQ (reference sequence). The CDR3 bases are TGTGCCAGCAGCCAGGGGGGGGGCTCCTATAATTCACCCCTCCACTTT. Amino acid sequence: CASSQGGGSYNSPLHF.